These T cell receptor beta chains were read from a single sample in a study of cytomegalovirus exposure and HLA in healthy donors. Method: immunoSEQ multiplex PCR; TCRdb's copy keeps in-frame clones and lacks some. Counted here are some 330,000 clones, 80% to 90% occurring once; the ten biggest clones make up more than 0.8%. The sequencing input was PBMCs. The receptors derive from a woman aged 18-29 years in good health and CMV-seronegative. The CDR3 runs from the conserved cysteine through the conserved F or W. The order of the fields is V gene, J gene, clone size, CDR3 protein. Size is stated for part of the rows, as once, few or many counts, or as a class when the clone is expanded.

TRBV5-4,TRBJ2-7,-,CASSSEGGHYTYEQYF
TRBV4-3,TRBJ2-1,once,CASSQDSGSYNEQFF
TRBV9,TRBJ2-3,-,CASSTQAGVADTQYF
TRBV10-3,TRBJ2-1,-,CASGLLERWGYNEQFF
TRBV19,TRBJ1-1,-,CASRQGGIAFF
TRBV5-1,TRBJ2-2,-,CASSLASSANTGELFF
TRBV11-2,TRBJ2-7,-,CASSFGLGSYEQYF
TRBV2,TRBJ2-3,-,CASRTGKLTDTQYF
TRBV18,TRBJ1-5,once,CASSPFRGGGNQPQHF
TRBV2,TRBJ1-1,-,CASREMNTEAFF
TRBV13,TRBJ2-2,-,CASTSWTSNTGELFF
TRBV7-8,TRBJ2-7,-,CASSLETGFPYEQYF
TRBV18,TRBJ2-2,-,CASLLAGAAGELFF
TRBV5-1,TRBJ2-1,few,CASSLSGSSYNEQFF
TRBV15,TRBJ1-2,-,CATSRDRNYGYTF
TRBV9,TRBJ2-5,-,CASSVGLAGGETQYF
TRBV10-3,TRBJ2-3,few,CAISVGPLAGSTDTQYF
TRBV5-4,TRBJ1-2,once,CASSRRGLMDYGYTF
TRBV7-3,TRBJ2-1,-,CASSLQEGEQFF
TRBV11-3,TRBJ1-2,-,CASSLDRGNGYTF
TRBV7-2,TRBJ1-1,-,CASSPDRGFAEAFF
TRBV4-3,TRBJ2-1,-,CASSQDLDRAFHEQFF
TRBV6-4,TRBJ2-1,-,CASSDMVGTGGGEQFF
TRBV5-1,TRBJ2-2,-,CASSSGLAGATGELFF
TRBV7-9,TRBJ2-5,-,CASSLGPGGPLETQYF
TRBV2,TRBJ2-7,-,CASSEDRGNSYEQYF
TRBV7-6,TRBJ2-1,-,CASSSGGLAVTSYNEQFF
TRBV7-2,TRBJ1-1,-,CASSTSNFGPGSGAEAFF
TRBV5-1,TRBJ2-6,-,CASSLSPSGANVLTF
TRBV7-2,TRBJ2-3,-,CASSPSGAGEPDTQYF
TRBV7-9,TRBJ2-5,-,CASRGGWVETQYF
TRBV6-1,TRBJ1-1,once,CASNGFGNTEAFF
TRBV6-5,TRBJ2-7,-,CASSRTGTNYEQYF
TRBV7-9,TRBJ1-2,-,CASSLDPGDYGYTF
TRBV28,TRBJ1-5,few,CASSSGTGDYYSNQPQHF
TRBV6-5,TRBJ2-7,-,CASSRLAGAEQYF
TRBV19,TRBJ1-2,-,CASSRGTVSNYGYTF
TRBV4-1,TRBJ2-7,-,CASSQAGTGVGEQYF
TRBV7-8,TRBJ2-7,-,CASSPTAGLPFYEQYF
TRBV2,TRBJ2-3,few,CASGGTYTQYF